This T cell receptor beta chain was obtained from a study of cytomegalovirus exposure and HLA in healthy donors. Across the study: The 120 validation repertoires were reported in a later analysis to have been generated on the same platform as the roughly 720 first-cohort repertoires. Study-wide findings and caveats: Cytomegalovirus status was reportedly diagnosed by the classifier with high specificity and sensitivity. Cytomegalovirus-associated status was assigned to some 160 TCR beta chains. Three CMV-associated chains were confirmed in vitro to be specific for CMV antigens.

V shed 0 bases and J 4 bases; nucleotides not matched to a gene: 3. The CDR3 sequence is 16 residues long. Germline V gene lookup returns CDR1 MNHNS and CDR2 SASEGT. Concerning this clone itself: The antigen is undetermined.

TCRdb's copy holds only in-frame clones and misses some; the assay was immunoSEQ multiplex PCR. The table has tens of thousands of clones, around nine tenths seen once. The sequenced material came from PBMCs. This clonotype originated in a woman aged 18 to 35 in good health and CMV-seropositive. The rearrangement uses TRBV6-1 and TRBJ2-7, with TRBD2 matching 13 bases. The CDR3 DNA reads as TGTGCCAGCAGTGAAGCTCGGACTAGCGGGAGTTACGAGCAGTACTTC. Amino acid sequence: CASSEARTSGSYEQYF.